This passage covers 29 T cell receptor beta chains from one sample sequenced in a study of blood T cell repertoires in COVID-19. Measured with immunoSEQ multiplex PCR; TCRdb has only the in-frame clones, and not every one. The sample contains approximately 97,000 clones, about 83% of which appear only once. Input material: peripheral blood. The receptors here all came from a man aged 40-50 years with active or convalescent COVID-19.

V and J are TRBV7-3 and TRBJ2-7, with TRBD1 matching over 7 bases. The CDR3 spans 15 residues. V shed 2 bases, J shed 0 bases, and the junction held 4 bases outside the gene matches. Germline lookup yields CDR1 SGHTA and CDR2 FQGTGA. The DNA of the CDR3 is TGTGCCAGCAGCTTACAAGGGGGCAGCTCCTACGAGCAGTACTTC. Protein sequence: CASSLQGGSSYEQYF.

The chain carries TRBV5-1 and TRBJ2-7; TRBD1 might be the D (5 bases). The CDR3 sequence is 15 residues long. V lost 5 bases and J lost 0, with 15 bases in between. Germline loops: CDR1 SGHRS, CDR2 YFSETQ. As DNA, the CDR3 is TGCGCCAGCAGGGTAACCTCCGACAGCTCCTACGAGCAGTACTTC. Protein: CASRVTSDSSYEQYF.

The V and J genes are TRBV10-3 and TRBJ1-3, with D uncertain. The ends were cut back, 2 bases at V and 0 bases at J, with 8 bases in the middle. The CDR3 has 15 amino acids. Germline V gene data show CDR1 as ENHRY and CDR2 as SYGVKD. The CDR3 spells CAISETASSGNTIYF. DNA for the CDR3: TGTGCCATCAGTGAGACTGCGAGCTCTGGAAACACCATATATTTT.

The V gene is TRBV19, the J gene TRBJ1-1; a weak D match, TRBD1 (5 bases). The germline V and J ends were trimmed by 3 bases and 3 bases, with 11 bases remaining between them. Germline V lookup: CDR1 LNHDA, CDR2 SQIVND (reference sequence). The CDR3 runs to 14 residues. DNA for the CDR3: TGTGCCAGTAGTATGAGGGGCGGGGACACTGAAGCTTTCTTT. This sequence encodes CASSMRGGDTEAFF. Using reference TRBV19 and TRBJ1-1 for the parts outside the CDR3, the full variable domain is DGGITQSPKYLFRKEGQNVTLSCEQNLNHDAMYWYRQDPGQGLRLIYYSQIVNDFQKGDIAEGYSVSREKKESFPLTVTSAQKNPTAFYLCASSMRGGDTEAFFGQGTRLTVV.

The chain carries TRBV27 and TRBJ2-3; TRBD1 matches at 7 bases. The CDR3 spans 14 residues. Germline lookup yields CDR1 MNHEY and CDR2 SMNVEV (reference sequence). Trimming took 2 bases from V and 3 from J; bases not matched to a gene: 2. In nucleotides, the CDR3 is TGTGCCAGCAGTTTAGGACAGGTAACAGATACGCAGTATTTT. Protein sequence: CASSLGQVTDTQYF.

V is TRBV3-1 (or the pseudogene TRBV3-2) and J is TRBJ1-4; 8 bases line up with TRBD1. V shed 5 bases and J 5 bases; nucleotides not matched to a gene: 4. In germline, CDR1 is LGHDT, CDR2 YNNKEL (reference sequence). CDR3 length: 14 amino acids. The CDR3 sequence: CASSAGGANEKLFF. The CDR3 nucleotides read TGTGCCAGCAGCGCAGGGGGCGCGAATGAAAAACTGTTTTTT.

The V and J genes are TRBV7-3 and TRBJ2-3, with 8 bases fitting TRBD2. Germline CDR1 reads SGHTA; CDR2 reads FQGTGA. Losses at the gene ends were 1 base for V and 2 bases for J; bases not matched to a gene: 11. The CDR3 is 18 residues long. CDR3 bases: TGTGCCAGCAGCTTAAGGCCGAGTCTAGCGGGCAACACAGATACGCAGTATTTT. It specifies CASSLRPSLAGNTDTQYF. Variable domain in full (rest from reference TRBV7-3 and TRBJ2-3): GAGVSQTPSNKVTEKGKYVELRCDPISGHTALYWYRQSLGQGPEFLIYFQGTGAADDSGLPNDRFFAVRPEGSVSTLKIQRTERGDSAVYLCASSLRPSLAGNTDTQYFGPGTRLTVL.

The rearrangement uses TRBV6-6 and TRBJ1-3; TRBD1 matches at 7 bases. The CDR3 extends over 14 amino acids. After removal of 4 bases from V and 3 bases from J, the junction contained 3 bases not matched to a gene. Germline V lookup: CDR1 MNHNY, CDR2 SVGAGI (reference sequence). CDR3 DNA sequence: TGTGCCAGCAGTTCAGGGGGAAATGGAAACACCATATATTTT. As protein: CASSSGGNGNTIYF.

This rearrangement joins TRBV10-3 to TRBJ1-2, with TRBD1 matching over 7 bases. The CDR3 consists of 15 residues. The J segment lost 3 bases and the V segment lost 4 bases, leaving 8 bases of the junction unmatched. Per germline, CDR1 ENHRY and CDR2 SYGVKD. The CDR3 here is CAISGTGQLYYGYTF. In nucleotides, the CDR3 is TGTGCCATCAGTGGGACGGGACAGCTTTACTATGGCTACACCTTC.

The chain is built from TRBV10-1 and TRBJ1-1; possible D gene TRBD1, 5 bases. This CDR3 spans 15 amino acids. Germline V gives CDR1 WNHNN, CDR2 SYGVQD (reference sequence). Trimming took 1 base from V and 4 from J, leaving 13 bases between them. The CDR3 region has the DNA TGCGCCAGCAGTGAGTTTCGGGGGGATCTCACTGAAGCTTTCTTT. Translated: CASSEFRGDLTEAFF.

The chain links TRBV9 to TRBJ2-2, with 9 bases identical to TRBD1. In germline, CDR1 is SGDLS, CDR2 YYNGEE. The CDR3 extends over 17 amino acids. Trimming at V came to 4 bases and at J to 5 bases, leaving 12 bases not matched to a gene. CDR3 amino acids: CASSSPGQGLGTGELFF. The CDR3 DNA reads as TGTGCCAGCAGCTCACCGGGACAGGGATTGGGTACCGGGGAGCTGTTTTTT. The complete variable domain, with remaining parts taken from reference TRBV9 and TRBJ2-2, reads DSGVTQTPKHLITATGQRVTLRCSPRSGDLSVYWYQQSLDQGLQFLIQYYNGEERAKGNILERFSAQQFPDLHSELNLSSLELGDSALYFCASSSPGQGLGTGELFFGEGSRLTVL.

This chain joins TRBV5-1 and TRBJ2-6, with D maybe TRBD2 (5 bases). This CDR3 comprises 16 residues. The V gene lost 0 bases and the J gene lost 2 bases, with 9 bases spanning the gap. Germline V CDR1 and CDR2: SGHRS, YFSETQ. The CDR3: CASSLEFGAGANVLTF. Here the CDR3 DNA reads TGCGCCAGCAGCTTGGAGTTCGGGGCTGGGGCCAACGTCCTGACTTTC. Looking up the rest from reference TRBV5-1 and TRBJ2-6 gives the full variable domain: KAGVTQTPRYLIKTRGQQVTLSCSPISGHRSVSWYQQTPGQGLQFLFEYFSETQRNKGNFPGRFSGRQFSNSRSEMNVSTLELGDSALYLCASSLEFGAGANVLTFGAGSRLTVL.

The V gene is TRBV6-6, the J gene TRBJ1-5; D is possibly TRBD1 (6 bases). V lost 5 bases, J lost 0 bases, and 20 bases lay in between. The CDR3 loop spans 18 amino acids. The germline gives CDR1 MNHNY, CDR2 SVGAGI (reference sequence). In DNA, the CDR3 is TGTGCCAGCAGTCCGGCCCGGGGAGGGGGAGATAGCAATCAGCCCCAGCATTTT. Translation: CASSPARGGGDSNQPQHF.

The chain couples TRBV5-1 to TRBJ1-6; no clear D gene. The CDR3 totals 13 residues. CDR1 and CDR2 (germline): SGHRS, YFSETQ. The V and J ends lost 7 bases and 7 bases respectively, with 12 bases between them. The CDR3 sequence is CASRGENNSPLHF. CDR3 DNA: TGCGCCAGCCGAGGCGAAAACAATTCACCCCTCCACTTT.

This clone has just one count. The chain carries TRBV5-4 and TRBJ2-7, with 11 bases lining up with TRBD2. V gave up 5 bases and J gave up 7 bases; unmatched junction bases: 8. Germline V lookup: CDR1 SGHNT, CDR2 YYREEE (reference sequence). The CDR3 is 14 amino acids. The CDR3 loop is CASSSGGATVEQYF. The CDR3 region has the DNA TGTGCCAGCAGTAGCGGGGGGGCTACCGTTGAGCAGTACTTC.

This clone was detected once. This rearrangement joins TRBV7-2 to TRBJ2-5; TRBD2 matches at 15 bases. Germline CDR1 is SGHTA and CDR2 is FQGNSA. The length of the CDR3 is 19 residues. With V trimmed by 1 base and J by 2 bases, 8 bases remained unmatched. As DNA, the CDR3 is TGTGCCAGCAGCTTAGGAAAGGGACTAGCGGGGGGCCAACAAGAGACCCAGTACTTC. This encodes CASSLGKGLAGGQQETQYF.

The chain has TRBV27 and TRBJ2-5; D ambiguous. Germline CDR1 reads MNHEY; CDR2 reads SMNVEV (reference sequence). The V end lost 5 bases, the J end lost 7 bases, and 17 bases lay between the germline ends. This CDR3 comprises 14 residues. The CDR3 nucleotides read TGTGCCAGCAGTCCCGGAGTTGCCGGAACGACCCAGTACTTC. Amino acid sequence: CASSPGVAGTTQYF.

This chain joins TRBV10-2 and TRBJ2-7; tentatively, D is TRBD2 (6 bases). CDR1 WSHSY and CDR2 SAAADI come from the germline V gene. V shed 9 bases and J shed 3 bases, with 9 bases lying between them. This CDR3 comprises 11 residues. In nucleotides, the CDR3 is TGCGCCAGTGGGGACTTCTACGAGCAGTACTTC. Translated: CASGDFYEQYF.

Only one count was recorded for this clone. The rearrangement links TRBV29-1 to TRBJ1-1, with D maybe TRBD1 (6 bases). CDR3 length equals 16 residues. Trimming cost V 4 bases and J 1 base, with 19 bases left between them. From germline, CDR1 is SQVTM and CDR2 ANQGSEA. The CDR3 region is CSVAPWQGHENTEAFF. The CDR3 nucleotides read TGCAGCGTTGCACCCTGGCAGGGGCACGAGAACACTGAAGCTTTCTTT. The whole variable domain, remainder taken from reference TRBV29-1 and TRBJ1-1, is SAVISQKPSRDICQRGTSLTIQCQVDSQVTMMFWYRQQPGQSLTLIATANQGSEATYESGFVIDKFPISRPNLTFSTLTVSNMSPEDSSIYLCSVAPWQGHENTEAFFGQGTRLTVV.

J is TRBJ1-5 and V is TRBV19, with 10 bases that match TRBD1. The CDR3 covers 19 residues. The germline V gene encodes CDR1 LNHDA and CDR2 SQIVND (reference sequence). The junction had 13 bases not matched to a gene; V was cut back by 5 bases and J by 0 bases. The CDR3 DNA sequence: TGTGCCAGTAGTCAAACCGGGACAGGGGCCTTTTATAGCAATCAGCCCCAGCATTTT. It yields the protein CASSQTGTGAFYSNQPQHF. The whole variable domain, filled in from reference TRBV19 and TRBJ1-5, reads DGGITQSPKYLFRKEGQNVTLSCEQNLNHDAMYWYRQDPGQGLRLIYYSQIVNDFQKGDIAEGYSVSREKKESFPLTVTSAQKNPTAFYLCASSQTGTGAFYSNQPQHFGDGTRLSIL.

V usage is TRBV12-3 or TRBV12-4 and J usage is TRBJ2-5; perhaps TRBD2 as D (5 bases). The V gene lost 6 bases and the J gene lost 1 base, with 9 bases spanning the gap. This CDR3 has 13 residues. CDR3 in DNA: TGTGCCAGCAGCCAAGCGGCCCAAGAGACCCAGTACTTC. It encodes CASSQAAQETQYF.

In DNA, the CDR3 is TGTGCCAGCAGTCCATCCACGGGGAGGGAGCAGTACTTC. Residues: CASSPSTGREQYF. The chain carries TRBV28 and TRBJ2-7; a weak D match, TRBD2 (6 bases). The CDR3 is 13 amino acids. Germline lookup yields CDR1 MDHEN and CDR2 SYDVKM. The ends were cut back, 5 bases at V and 7 bases at J, with 15 bases in the middle.

The chain couples TRBV6-4 to TRBJ2-1; 8 bases are shared with TRBD1. The CDR3 totals 14 residues. Germline CDR1 reads MRHNA; CDR2 reads SNTAGT. Unmatched junction bases numbered 6, after V lost 5 bases and J lost 6 bases. The CDR3 protein is CASSTQGALNEQFF. The CDR3 DNA sequence: TGTGCCAGCAGTACCCAGGGGGCACTCAATGAGCAGTTCTTC.

DNA for the CDR3: TGCGCCAGCAGTCTGGGACTAGCGGCAGATACGCAGTATTTT. Amino acid sequence: CASSLGLAADTQYF. This chain links TRBV10-1 with TRBJ2-3; 11 positions match TRBD2. Germline CDR1 WNHNN, CDR2 SYGVQD (reference sequence). The CDR3 runs 14 residues. With V trimmed by 5 bases and J by 4 bases, 2 bases remained unmatched.

In this sample, this clone turned up a few times. The V and J genes are TRBV10-2 and TRBJ2-3; D is ambiguous. The CDR3 has 12 residues. Germline CDR1 is WSHSY and CDR2 is SAAADI. Trimming removed 8 bases at V and 0 bases at J, with 6 bases between. The CDR3 region is CASVSSTDTQYF. DNA of the CDR3: TGCGCCAGCGTTTCTAGCACAGATACGCAGTATTTT.

Written as DNA, the CDR3 is TGTGCCTGGAGAGGACTAGCGGGGGCCTACGAGCAGTACTTC. As protein: CAWRGLAGAYEQYF. The chain recombines TRBV30 with TRBJ2-7; 13 bases match TRBD2. Germline lookup yields CDR1 GTSNPN and CDR2 SVGIG (reference sequence). The CDR3 runs 14 residues. The J segment lost 2 bases and the V segment lost 3 bases, leaving 1 base of the junction unmatched.

This chain connects TRBV7-3 to TRBJ2-1, with 8 bases fitting TRBD1. Germline V CDR1 and CDR2: SGHTA, FQGTGA. The CDR3 has 13 amino acids. V was clipped by 5 bases and J by 8 bases; unmatched bases: 5. The CDR3 DNA reads TGTGCCAGCAGCCGGACAGGGATGGATGAGCAGTTCTTC. Protein: CASSRTGMDEQFF.

The chain couples TRBV28 to TRBJ1-2; TRBD1 agrees at 7 bases. There are 16 residues in the CDR3. Germline CDR1 and CDR2: MDHEN and SYDVKM. Trimming cost V 5 bases and J 2 bases; bases outside gene matches: 11. The CDR3 protein is CASSRGTATLNYGYTF. CDR3 bases: TGTGCCAGCAGTCGCGGGACAGCAACACTCAACTATGGCTACACCTTC.

This clone was found many times. The chain has TRBV5-5 and TRBJ1-3; 8 bases are shared with TRBD1. This CDR3 region has 14 residues. Germline V gene lookup returns CDR1 SGHKS and CDR2 YYEKEE (reference sequence). J lost 4 bases, V lost 5 bases, and 5 bases had no gene match. The CDR3 nucleotides read TGTGCCAGCAGTTCACAGGGGGGAGGAAACACCATATATTTT. It encodes CASSSQGGGNTIYF. Looking up the rest from reference TRBV5-5 and TRBJ1-3 gives the full variable domain: DAGVTQSPTHLIKTRGQQVTLRCSPISGHKSVSWYQQVLGQGPQFIFQYYEKEERGRGNFPDRFSARQFPNYSSELNVNALLLGDSALYLCASSSQGGGNTIYFGEGSWLTVV.